This TCR beta chain was observed in a study of cytotoxic CD8 clonotypes in ibrutinib-treated CLL. Study background: The group held approximately eleven relapsed/refractory and fewer than 16 treatment-naive patients, with 17 IGHV unmutated. Average yields of 255,043 productive templates and 80,000 to 95,000 productive rearrangements characterized the samples. Outcomes included around 24 partial and 2 complete responses; after median approximately 70 months, roughly 15 stayed remitted and 12 progressed.

The CDR3 has 17 residues. CDR1 and CDR2 from the germline V gene are SQVTM and ANQGSEA. The V segment lost 1 base and the J segment 5 bases; nucleotides outside the gene matches: 11. Profiling relied on immunoSEQ multiplex PCR, and the TCRdb table lists in-frame clones only, not all of them. The data contain 40,000 or so clones, 60% to 75% of them singletons. The chain couples TRBV29-1 to TRBJ2-1; TRBD2 aligns across 10 bases. Sequences were derived from PBMCs, sampled after 12 months of ibrutinib treatment. This TCR derives from a human donor with chronic lymphocytic leukemia. Here the CDR3 reads CSVEVLRLAGPDNEQFF. The CDR3 DNA follows: TGCAGCGTTGAAGTCCTGAGACTAGCGGGCCCGGACAATGAGCAGTTCTTC.